What follows are 25 T cell receptor beta chains derived from one specimen sequenced in a study of human T cells and chemical hapten exposure. TCRdb analysed the RACE reads with MiXCR anew, one entry per CDR3 protein. The table records about 83,000 distinct CDR3 sequences, 7.5% to 9% of them present only once. Time point here: patch test 1, 2 weeks after DPC sensitization. Described treatment: therapeutic diphenylcyclopropenone sensitization with weekly scalp DPC. The sequencing here drew on whole blood, taken in connection with sensitization to the hapten diphenylcyclopropenone (DPC). All receptors derive from a woman aged 25 to 39 with alopecia areata. Some clones in this sample may be carry-over from other donors' samples.

The J gene is TRBJ1-5, the V gene TRBV18, with 8 positions matching TRBD1. Germline V gene sequence: CDR1 KGHSH, CDR2 LQKENI. CDR3 size: 14 residues. The J segment lost 5 bases and the V segment lost 3 bases, leaving 3 bases of the junction unmatched. CDR3 loop: CASSPGQEYQPQHF. The CDR3 DNA reads TGTGCCAGCTCACCGGGACAGGAATATCAGCCCCAGCATTTT.

This clonotype was picked up many times. The V and J genes are TRBV20-1 and TRBJ2-3; 9 positions match TRBD2. Germline CDR1 DFQATT, CDR2 SNEGSKA (reference sequence). CDR3 length equals 13 residues. V shed 5 bases, J shed 2 bases, and the junction held 2 bases outside the gene matches. CDR3 DNA: TGCAGTGCTGTAGCGGGGGACACAGATACGCAGTATTTT. Translating it yields CSAVAGDTDTQYF.

This clonotype was counted ten times or more. V is TRBV18 and J is TRBJ1-3; the D is unclear. Germline CDR1 is KGHSH and CDR2 is LQKENI. Trimming took off 3 bases at V and 4 bases at J, with 16 bases between the two ends. CDR3 length: 16 amino acids. This CDR3 reads CASSPPTDLTGNTIYF. CDR3 in DNA: TGTGCCAGCTCACCGCCGACGGACCTCACAGGAAACACCATATATTTT.

At least ten counts were recorded for this clonotype. The V call is TRBV6-1, the J call TRBJ1-5; D unresolved. This CDR3 has 15 amino acids. V was trimmed by 7 bases and J by 3 bases, leaving 16 bases between them. The germline V gene has CDR1 MNHNS and CDR2 SASEGT. The CDR3 loop is CASNINFGVNQPQHF. DNA of the CDR3: TGTGCCAGCAATATCAATTTCGGAGTCAATCAGCCCCAGCATTTT.

This clonotype was picked up many times. The rearrangement links TRBV20-1 to TRBJ2-7; TRBD1 matches at 8 bases. In germline, CDR1 is DFQATT, CDR2 SNEGSKA (reference sequence). CDR3 size: 15 residues. After removal of 2 bases from V and 5 bases from J, the junction contained 11 bases not matched to a gene. CDR3 in amino acids: CSARNGRGLRDEQYF. The CDR3, as DNA: TGCAGTGCTAGAAACGGCAGGGGGCTGCGGGACGAGCAGTACTTC.

This rearrangement joins TRBV12-3 or TRBV12-4 to TRBJ1-1, with D tentatively TRBD1 (6 bases). This CDR3 contains 14 residues. V dropped 4 bases and J dropped 8 bases, with 17 bases sitting between them. This CDR3 is CASSSTGGVEEAFF. In DNA, the CDR3 is TGTGCCAGCAGTTCCACGGGGGGCGTTGAGGAAGCTTTCTTT.

This chain connects TRBV29-1 to TRBJ1-1; TRBD1 is a possible D gene (5 bases). From germline, CDR1 is SQVTM and CDR2 ANQGSEA. Trimming stripped 2 bases from V and 1 base from J, with 11 bases between. There are 14 residues in the CDR3. In nucleotides, the CDR3 is TGCAGCGTTGAATATGAGGGGAAGAACACTGAAGCTTTCTTT. It translates to CSVEYEGKNTEAFF.

The CDR3 DNA reads as TGCAGTGCAACCGGGACAGGGGGCGCGAGGCAAACCAATCAGCCCCAGCATTTT. This sequence encodes CSATGTGGARQTNQPQHF. J is TRBJ1-5 and V is TRBV20-1, with 12 nucleotides matching TRBD1. After removal of 6 bases from V and 3 bases from J, the junction contained 15 bases not matched to a gene. Per germline, CDR1 DFQATT and CDR2 SNEGSKA (reference sequence). CDR3 length: 18 amino acids.

This clonotype was observed at least ten times. The V call is TRBV9, the J call TRBJ2-3; D uncertain. Germline V gene data show CDR1 as SGDLS and CDR2 as YYNGEE. Trimming stripped 0 bases from V and 5 bases from J, with 22 bases between. The CDR3 sequence is 18 residues long. CDR3 nucleotide sequence: TGTGCCAGCAGCGTAGTCTCCTGGGAATACAAAAAGGGAGATACGCAGTATTTT. Translating gives CASSVVSWEYKKGDTQYF.

V usage is TRBV28 and J usage is TRBJ2-1, with D possibly being TRBD2 (7 bases). CDR1 is MDHEN, CDR2 SYDVKM, per germline. This CDR3 has 15 residues. V was pared by 5 bases and J by 4 bases, with 15 bases between. CDR3 DNA: TGTGCCAGCAGTCCCCTCCGGGGGGCATACAATGAGCAGTTCTTC. Translating it yields CASSPLRGAYNEQFF.

This clonotype was counted ten times or more. The chain recombines TRBV6-6 with TRBJ1-4, with TRBD1 identical over 7 bases. Losses at the gene ends were 7 bases for V and 8 bases for J; bases not matched to a gene: 4. Germline V gives CDR1 MNHNY, CDR2 SVGAGI (reference sequence). CDR3 size: 12 residues. The CDR3 sequence is CASNRGGEKLFF. CDR3 DNA: TGTGCCAGCAACAGGGGAGGGGAAAAACTGTTTTTT.

Here the CDR3 DNA reads TGTGCCAGCACCGAAGGGGGTCGTTATGGCTACACCTTC. It encodes CASTEGGRYGYTF. This chain links TRBV6-5 with TRBJ1-2; TRBD1 is a possible D gene (6 bases). The V and J ends lost 7 bases and 5 bases respectively, with 14 bases between them. Per germline, CDR1 MNHEY and CDR2 SVGAGI. The CDR3 is made up of 13 amino acids.

This chain links TRBV18 with TRBJ2-3; TRBD2 matches at 10 bases. This CDR3 is built from 16 residues. CDR1 and CDR2 (germline): KGHSH, LQKENI. The V and J ends lost 3 bases and 7 bases, in that order; junction bases with no gene match: 10. In DNA, the CDR3 is TGTGCCAGCTCACCCAGTGCAGCGGGGGGGATCCATACGCAGTATTTT. This codes for CASSPSAAGGIHTQYF. Combining the CDR3 with reference TRBV18 and TRBJ2-3 gives the whole variable domain NAGVMQNPRHLVRRRGQEARLRCSPMKGHSHVYWYRQLPEEGLKFMVYLQKENIIDESGMPKERFSAEFPKEGPSILRIQQVVRGDSAAYFCASSPSAAGGIHTQYFGPGTRLTVL.

This clonotype was detected a few times. The chain uses TRBV19 and TRBJ2-5; D gene uncertain. The ends were cut back, 4 bases at V and 2 bases at J, with 11 bases in the middle. This CDR3 region has 14 residues. Germline-derived CDR1 and CDR2 are LNHDA and SQIVND (reference sequence). The CDR3 here is CASSTTLWQETQYF. The DNA for the CDR3 is TGTGCCAGTAGTACCACGCTATGGCAAGAGACCCAGTACTTC.

The genes are TRBV21-1 and TRBJ1-1; the tabulated D call, TRBD1, remains unverified against the DNA. TRBV21-1 constitutes a pseudogene. This CDR3 is built from 15 residues. CDR3 residues: CVISPGAKGGTEAFF. The CDR3 nucleotides read TGTGTCATCAGCCCAGGAGCTAAAGGGGGCACTGAAGCTTTCTTT.

This clonotype was counted many times. The chain has TRBV12-3 or TRBV12-4 and TRBJ2-5, with 8 nucleotides matching TRBD2. Germline trimming cut 3 bases from V and 2 bases from J; bases unmatched to any gene: 5. This CDR3 has 15 residues. The CDR3 sequence is CASSFRRGVQETQYF. In nucleotides, the CDR3 is TGTGCCAGCAGTTTCAGGCGGGGGGTACAAGAGACCCAGTACTTC.

Many counts were recorded for this clonotype. The CDR3, as DNA: TGTGCCAGCAGCCCACGACTAGCGGCTAGCACAGATACGCAGTATTTT. This gives the protein CASSPRLAASTDTQYF. The J gene is TRBJ2-3, the V gene TRBV7-2; 9 bases line up with TRBD2. Trimming at V came to 5 bases and at J to 0 bases, leaving 6 bases not matched to a gene. The CDR3 length is 16 residues. Germline V gene sequence: CDR1 SGHTA, CDR2 FQGNSA.

This clonotype was found many times. The CDR3 is CASSAYGSASTDTQYF. CDR3 sequence (DNA): TGTGCCAGCAGCGCCTATGGGAGTGCTAGCACAGATACGCAGTATTTT. The chain employs TRBV9 and TRBJ2-3; possibly TRBD2 for D (5 bases). Germline values: CDR1 SGDLS, CDR2 YYNGEE. This CDR3 is 16 amino acids long. Trimming shortened V by 3 bases and J by 0 bases, and 14 bases separated the two germline ends.

This clonotype was observed at least ten times. The chain employs TRBV12-3 or TRBV12-4 and TRBJ2-1, with 9 nucleotides matching TRBD1. The ends lost 1 base at V and 5 bases at J; junction bases unmatched: 6. This CDR3 region has 16 residues. The CDR3 nucleotides are TGTGCCAGCAGTTTAGGGAGGACAGGGGCACACAATGAGCAGTTCTTC. The encoded protein is CASSLGRTGAHNEQFF.

This clonotype was counted many times. The chain has TRBV6-5 and TRBJ2-7, with TRBD2 as a possible D gene (6 bases). V shed 6 bases and J shed 0 bases, with 15 bases lying between them. The CDR3 runs 15 residues. Germline V gene data show CDR1 as MNHEY and CDR2 as SVGAGI. The CDR3 loop reads CASSSPGVTSYEQYF. DNA for the CDR3: TGTGCCAGCAGCTCTCCGGGGGTTACCTCCTACGAGCAGTACTTC.

This clonotype has at least ten counts. The chain has TRBV7-2 and TRBJ2-1; D ambiguous. This CDR3 contains 14 residues. Per germline, CDR1 SGHTA and CDR2 FQGNSA. V was shortened by 1 base and J by 8 bases, with 12 bases between the two germline ends. The DNA for the CDR3 is TGTGCCAGCAGCTTAGACTCCCGTTACGATGAGCAGTTCTTC. Protein sequence: CASSLDSRYDEQFF.

V gene TRBV3-1 combines with J gene TRBJ2-7; unclear D gene. From germline, CDR1 is LGHDT and CDR2 YNNKEL (reference sequence). Trimming removed 0 bases at V and 2 bases at J, with 5 bases between. CDR3 length: 13 amino acids. CDR3 bases: TGTGCCAGCAGCCAAGAGGGCACCTACGAGCAGTACTTC. Its translation: CASSQEGTYEQYF.

J is TRBJ1-1 and V is TRBV29-1; 9 positions agree with TRBD1. The germline CDR1 and CDR2 sequences are SQVTM and ANQGSEA. After removal of 1 base from V and 10 bases from J, the junction contained 13 bases not matched to a gene. This CDR3 is 15 amino acids long. The CDR3 protein is CSVEGLQGARGRAFF. In DNA, the CDR3 is TGCAGCGTTGAAGGGTTACAGGGGGCGCGTGGTAGAGCTTTCTTT.

As concerns this clonotype: A much bigger clone sits one base away, suggesting this may be a read error. The V gene is TRBV7-9, the J gene TRBJ1-3; perhaps TRBD1 as D (5 bases). Looked up from germline, CDR1 is SEHNR and CDR2 is FQNEAQ (reference sequence). This CDR3 contains 17 residues. CDR3 bases: TGTGCCAGCAACTTAGTAGTGGGGCAGCTCTCTGGAAACACCATATATTTT. Its protein product is CASNLVVGQLSGNTIYF.

At least ten counts were recorded for this clonotype. The rearrangement links TRBV5-1 to TRBJ2-5; D is unresolved. The CDR3 runs 14 residues. CDR1 is SGHRS, CDR2 YFSETQ, per germline. The germline V and J ends were trimmed by 9 bases and 3 bases, with 18 bases remaining between them. This CDR3 is CATSYQDGKETQYF. The CDR3 coding sequence is TGCGCCACCAGTTACCAGGACGGAAAAGAGACCCAGTACTTC.